Given below is one TCR beta chain in context. The clone's antigen remains unknown. No clone much larger than this one lies a single base away; base qualities are absent. The study tested focal radiation therapy combined with CTLA-4 blockade (ipilimumab) in patients with chemo-refractory metastatic non-small-cell lung cancer. These data belong to a study of radiotherapy plus CTLA-4 blockade in lung cancer (dated by TCRdb to between 2018 and 2020). For the study in its entirety: Objective responses were observed in 18% of enrolled patients, and disease control was achieved in 31%.

Taken from the germline V gene, the CDR1 and CDR2 loops are SGHDN and FVKESK. Between the V and J ends, shortened by 2 bases and 5 bases respectively, the junction contains 22 bases. Reading from cysteine to phenylalanine, the CDR3 counts 17 amino acids. The entry retains the CDR3 DNA only, 51 bases that are in frame from base 1. The full study reports these points: The strongest predictors of response were reported to be early dynamic shifts in blood T cell clones along with a rise in serum interferon-beta following radiation. TCR clones derived from tumors expanded in peripheral blood after treatment with radiotherapy and ipilimumab.

Library creation used the immunoSEQ multiplex PCR assay. What TCRdb holds here is the immuneACCESS table cut down to in-frame rearrangements. Part of the clones is not present; checked against another copy, under half of the missing clones reflect an unresolved V gene, and the others are unexplained. For this sample the table gives about 59,000 clones, of which around 74% were detected only once. About 8% of the sample belongs to the ten largest clones. This TCR was sampled from a human donor with non-small cell lung cancer whose response to radiotherapy plus ipilimumab could not be evaluated. The sequence joins TRBV14 to TRBJ2-7, and the D gene may be TRBD2, 5 bases matching. The specimen comprised peripheral blood, sampled from a patient treated with radiotherapy plus ipilimumab. The CDR3 protein: CASSQSTSSGRRNEQYF. The bases read TGTGCCAGCAGCCAATCCACATCGTCGGGCAGGAGGAACGAGCAGTACTTC.